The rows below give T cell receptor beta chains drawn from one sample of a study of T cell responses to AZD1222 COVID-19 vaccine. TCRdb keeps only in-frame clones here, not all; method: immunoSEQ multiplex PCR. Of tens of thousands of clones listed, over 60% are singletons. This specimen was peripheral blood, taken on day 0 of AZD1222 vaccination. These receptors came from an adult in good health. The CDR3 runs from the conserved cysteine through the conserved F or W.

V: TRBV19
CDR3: CASSGGTGLSYNEQFF

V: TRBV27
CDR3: CASSLGRGQGGTGELFF

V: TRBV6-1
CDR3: CASSEVSYAEAFF

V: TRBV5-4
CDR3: CAGSKQGASASYGYTF

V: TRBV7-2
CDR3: CASSPTNRGYNSPLHF

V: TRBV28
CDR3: CASSSIDEQFF

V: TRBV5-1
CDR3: CASKPGTSGGAYEQFF

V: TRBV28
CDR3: CASSLLGTTEAFF

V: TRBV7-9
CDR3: CASSPLGQSRSGANVLTF

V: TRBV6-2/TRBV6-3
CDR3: CASSSAGAGELTQHF

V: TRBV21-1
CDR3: CASSKEGSETQYF

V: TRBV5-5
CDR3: CASSLDGDRDQPQHF

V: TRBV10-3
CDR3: CAIRGEVTYEQYF

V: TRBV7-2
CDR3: CASSWLETQYF

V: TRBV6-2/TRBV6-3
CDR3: CASSSEGVGSSYEQYF

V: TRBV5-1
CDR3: CASSPRGRVPIEEQFF

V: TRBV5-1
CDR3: CACQRGTGGNEQFF

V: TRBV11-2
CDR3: CASSLHRDTEAFF

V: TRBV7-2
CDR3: CASSLDRLSYEQYF

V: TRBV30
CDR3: CAWSKGTSGYNEQFF

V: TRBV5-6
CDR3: CASSLEGGRRGSPLHF

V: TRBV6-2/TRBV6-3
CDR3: CASSSPWTSGTETQYF

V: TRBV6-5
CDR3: CASRLRGGLDTQYF

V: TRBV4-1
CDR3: CASSPSPGQHNDEQFF

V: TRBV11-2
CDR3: CASSPSGQGTLNTEAFF

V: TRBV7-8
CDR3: CASSPGGRRETQYF

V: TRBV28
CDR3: CASSLPGVGNTIYF

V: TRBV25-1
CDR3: CASRSHKGGGSNEKLFF

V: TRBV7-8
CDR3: CASSLRPGNQPQHF

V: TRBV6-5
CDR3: CASSQGGYEQYF

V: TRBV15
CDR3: CATSRDRGRTLSSYEQYF

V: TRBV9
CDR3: CASSAGQDYGYTF

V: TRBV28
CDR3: CASTPSAYQETQYF

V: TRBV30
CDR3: CAWSVRGQFSSYNEQFF

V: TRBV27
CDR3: CASRRGMGYNEQFF

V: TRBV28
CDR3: CASSHSSYEQYF

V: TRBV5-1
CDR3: CASSYPGYTEAFF

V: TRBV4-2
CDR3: CASSQDLAEETQYF

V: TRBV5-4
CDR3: CASRLPGSGYTF